The 3 T cell receptor beta chains given below trace back to one sample, sequenced in a study of cytomegalovirus exposure and HLA in healthy donors. The PCR made use of 60 Vbeta and 13 Jbeta primers. Profiled with immunoSEQ multiplex PCR; TCRdb holds only in-frame clones, not every one. The sample has about 190,000 clones, around 67% seen once. The specimen was PBMCs. These receptor sequences come from a woman in her thirties in good health and CMV-seropositive.

The V and J genes are TRBV28 and TRBJ1-1, with D uncertain. Trimming left V 1 base short and J 7 bases short, with 4 bases between. This CDR3 has 11 amino acids. Germline lookup yields CDR1 MDHEN and CDR2 SYDVKM. CDR3 nucleotides: TGTGCCAGCAGTTTATCCTTTGAAGCTTTCTTT. Protein: CASSLSFEAFF.

This chain links TRBV28 with TRBJ2-5; TRBD2 matches at 7 bases. The germline gives CDR1 MDHEN, CDR2 SYDVKM. Trimming took 7 bases from V and 5 from J; bases not matched to a gene: 13. The CDR3 consists of 15 residues. The DNA of the CDR3 is TGTGCCAGCACCACCTTATTAGCGGGTTTTGAGACCCAGTACTTC. This sequence encodes CASTTLLAGFETQYF.

The V gene is TRBV19, the J gene TRBJ1-5; 8 bases line up with TRBD1. After removal of 1 base from V and 2 bases from J, the junction contained 4 bases not matched to a gene. CDR1 and CDR2 from the germline V gene are LNHDA and SQIVND (reference sequence). This CDR3 is 16 amino acids long. DNA of the CDR3: TGTGCCAGTAGTATAGTTCAGGACAGGGGCAATCAGCCCCAGCATTTT. Translating gives CASSIVQDRGNQPQHF.